The clone carrying this T cell receptor (beta chain) has a count of ten or more. Each patient came to thyroid surgery without any prior treatment (of any kind). The data are from a study of metastatic and nonmetastatic thyroid tumors. Study context: Repertoires were compared across blood and tumor or nodule tissue from malignant and benign thyroid patients.

The CDR3 spans 12 residues. V gave up 7 bases and J gave up 6 bases, with 10 bases separating them. Germline V gene lookup returns CDR1 MNHNS and CDR2 SASEGT. As processed by the authors: Built for papillary thyroid cancer, a distant-metastasis classifier drew on CDR3 differences across clinicopathological groups. TCRdb re-processed the PCR reads through MiXCR. TCRdb, not the original authors, processed these V and J calls. The data contain 35,000 to 50,000 clones, 4% to 5% of them seen just once; the ten biggest clones take up around a tenth. V gene TRBV6-1 combines with J gene TRBJ2-1, with D perhaps TRBD2 (5 bases). This sequence originates from a female donor with papillary thyroid cancer or a benign thyroid nodule (not recorded which). Some clones in this sample may be carry-over from other donors' samples. The sample consisted of blood. CDR3 protein: CASKDSLNEQFF. CDR3 bases: TGTGCCAGCAAGGACTCCCTCAATGAGCAGTTCTTC.